This is a list of T cell receptor beta chains from one sample in a study of blood T cell repertoires in COVID-19. The data were produced by immunoSEQ multiplex PCR, yet TCRdb's version contains in-frame clones alone and is incomplete. The repertoire holds under 300,000 clones, about 90% seen once, with 5.5% to 8% in the top ten. The sample consisted of peripheral blood. The receptors shown here come from a man aged 55 to 70 with acute or convalescent COVID-19. The CDR3 runs from the conserved cysteine through the conserved F or W. Each record gives: J gene, clone size, V gene, D gene, CDR3 DNA, CDR3 protein. The D gene is left open where the match is weak. Clone size is shown for a subset of rows, as once, few, many or a class of expanded clone.

>TRBJ2-1|-|TRBV19|TRBD2
TGTGCCAGTAGTCCACGAAGTGGGACTAGCGGGAGGGCCCCTCAGCATGAGCAGTTCTTC
CASSPRSGTSGRAPQHEQFF
>TRBJ1-3|-|TRBV2|-
TGTGCCAGCAGTAACGGGATCTCTGGAAACACCATATATTTT
CASSNGISGNTIYF
>TRBJ1-1|-|TRBV30|TRBD1
TGTGCCTGGAGTGTACCCACGGGACAGTTGAACACTGAAGCTTTCTTT
CAWSVPTGQLNTEAFF
>TRBJ2-3|-|TRBV12-5|TRBD2
TGTGCTAGTGGTCCAGGGACTAGCGGGAGCGGCAAGTATTTT
CASGPGTSGSGKYF
>TRBJ2-3|once|TRBV5-1|-
TGCGCCAGCAGCCGTTTAAGGGGAAGCACAGATACGCAGTATTTT
CASSRLRGSTDTQYF
>TRBJ2-2|once|TRBV6-2/TRBV6-3|TRBD2
TGTGCCAGCAGTCGTCGGGAGGACACCGGGGAGCTGTTTTTT
CASSRREDTGELFF
>TRBJ2-7|once|TRBV11-3|TRBD2
TGTGCCAGCAGCTTAGACCGTAGCGGGAGGGCCATGGGTGAGCAGTACTTC
CASSLDRSGRAMGEQYF
>TRBJ2-2|-|TRBV11-1|TRBD1
TGTGCCAGCGGGACAGGGTTGAACACCGGGGAGCTGTTTTTT
CASGTGLNTGELFF
>TRBJ1-6|-|TRBV7-2|-
TGTGCCAGCAGCTTAGAGCCCCATAATTCACCCCTCCACTTT
CASSLEPHNSPLHF
>TRBJ1-2|-|TRBV11-3|TRBD1
TGTGCCAGCAGCTCCCCCCAAGGGGGCGGTTGTGGCTACACCTTC
CASSSPQGGGCGYTF
>TRBJ1-4|-|TRBV7-2|-
TGTGCCAGCAGCTCAGGCGGGGTGAATGAAAAACTGTTTTTT
CASSSGGVNEKLFF
>TRBJ2-7|-|TRBV7-2|-
TGTGCCAGCAGCTTACCGGTCTACTACGAGCAGTACTTC
CASSLPVYYEQYF
>TRBJ2-7|-|TRBV19|-
TGTGCCAGTAGTAAAAACAGGGACGAGCAGTACTTC
CASSKNRDEQYF
>TRBJ1-1|-|TRBV29-1|TRBD1
TGCAGCGTAAGACAGGGGATGAACACTGAAGCTTTCTTT
CSVRQGMNTEAFF
>TRBJ1-2|-|TRBV19|TRBD1
TGTGCCAGTAACCCGACAGGGACTAACTATGGCTACACCTTC
CASNPTGTNYGYTF
>TRBJ1-4|-|TRBV6-5|-
TGTGCCAGCAGTTACTCGTCGTCCAATGAAAAACTGTTTTTT
CASSYSSSNEKLFF
>TRBJ2-1|-|TRBV27|TRBD1
TGTGCCAGCAGTCTGGGGACAGGGGGCGTTGAGCAGTTCTTC
CASSLGTGGVEQFF
>TRBJ2-5|-|TRBV3-1/TRBV3-2|-
TGTGCCAGCAGCCAAGATCAGGCCCGGCCCCAAGAGACCCAGTACTTC
CASSQDQARPQETQYF
>TRBJ2-3|-|TRBV28|TRBD1
TGTGCCAGCAGCCTCAAGTGGACAGGGGTCGCAGATACGCAGTATTTT
CASSLKWTGVADTQYF
>TRBJ2-2|-|TRBV9|TRBD2
TGTGCCAGCAGCGTAGCAATGAGCGGGACCACCGGGGAGCTGTTTTTT
CASSVAMSGTTGELFF
>TRBJ1-3|-|TRBV6-6|-
TGTGCCAGCCTAGTCGGGGGTGGAAACACCATATATTTT
CASLVGGGNTIYF
>TRBJ1-2|-|TRBV5-1|-
TGCGCCAGCAGCCCGTACGACAGCGTCTATGGCTACACCTTC
CASSPYDSVYGYTF
>TRBJ1-1|-|TRBV15|TRBD1
TGTGCCACCAGCAGGGACAGGTACCGGAACACTGAAGCTTTCTTT
CATSRDRYRNTEAFF
>TRBJ1-5|-|TRBV7-9|TRBD1
TGTGCCAGCAGCTACGACGGGACAGGGGCCCCCCGTAGCAATCAGCCCCAGCATTTT
CASSYDGTGAPRSNQPQHF
>TRBJ2-7|-|TRBV28|TRBD1
TGTGCCAGCAGTAGTCTCCGACAGGGGGGTACCTACGAGCAGTACTTC
CASSSLRQGGTYEQYF
>TRBJ2-7|-|TRBV10-3|TRBD1
TGTGCCATCAGTCGGACAGGGGGGTACGAGCAGTACTTC
CAISRTGGYEQYF
>TRBJ2-1|-|TRBV7-8|TRBD2
TGTGCCAGCAGCTCCCGTGGAGTAGCGGGACGCAATGAGCAGTTCTTC
CASSSRGVAGRNEQFF
>TRBJ2-7|-|TRBV6-1|-
TGTGCCAGCAGTGAAGAGGGGCACTGGGAGCAGTACTTC
CASSEEGHWEQYF
>TRBJ2-2|-|TRBV9|-
TGTGCCAGCAGCGCCTCCGGGGGGCGGCACACCGGGGAGCTGTTTTTT
CASSASGGRHTGELFF
>TRBJ1-1|-|TRBV6-5|-
TGTGCCAGCGGGGAGTACCAGCCGAACACTGAAGCTTTCTTT
CASGEYQPNTEAFF